This T cell receptor (beta chain) was captured in a study of T cell changes during pregnancy in multiple sclerosis. Clones were read by immunoSEQ multiplex PCR, and TCRdb kept only the in-frame ones, dropping some. The sample has approximately 30,000 clones; just over 90% are singletons. This specimen consisted of CD8+ T cells from peripheral blood mononuclear cells, obtained in the first trimester of pregnancy. The TCR was taken from a female donor with multiple sclerosis, enrolled in a pregnancy study.

This chain's CDR3 is CASSTTDRAVYSNQPQHF. Here the CDR3 DNA reads TGTGCCAGTAGTACGACCGACAGGGCCGTTTATAGCAATCAGCCCCAGCATTTT. The chain combines TRBV19 with TRBJ1-5, with TRBD1 matching 7 bases. The germline gives CDR1 LNHDA, CDR2 SQIVND (reference sequence). Trimming removed 4 bases from V and 0 bases from J; junction bases left unmatched: 12. This CDR3 spans 18 amino acids.